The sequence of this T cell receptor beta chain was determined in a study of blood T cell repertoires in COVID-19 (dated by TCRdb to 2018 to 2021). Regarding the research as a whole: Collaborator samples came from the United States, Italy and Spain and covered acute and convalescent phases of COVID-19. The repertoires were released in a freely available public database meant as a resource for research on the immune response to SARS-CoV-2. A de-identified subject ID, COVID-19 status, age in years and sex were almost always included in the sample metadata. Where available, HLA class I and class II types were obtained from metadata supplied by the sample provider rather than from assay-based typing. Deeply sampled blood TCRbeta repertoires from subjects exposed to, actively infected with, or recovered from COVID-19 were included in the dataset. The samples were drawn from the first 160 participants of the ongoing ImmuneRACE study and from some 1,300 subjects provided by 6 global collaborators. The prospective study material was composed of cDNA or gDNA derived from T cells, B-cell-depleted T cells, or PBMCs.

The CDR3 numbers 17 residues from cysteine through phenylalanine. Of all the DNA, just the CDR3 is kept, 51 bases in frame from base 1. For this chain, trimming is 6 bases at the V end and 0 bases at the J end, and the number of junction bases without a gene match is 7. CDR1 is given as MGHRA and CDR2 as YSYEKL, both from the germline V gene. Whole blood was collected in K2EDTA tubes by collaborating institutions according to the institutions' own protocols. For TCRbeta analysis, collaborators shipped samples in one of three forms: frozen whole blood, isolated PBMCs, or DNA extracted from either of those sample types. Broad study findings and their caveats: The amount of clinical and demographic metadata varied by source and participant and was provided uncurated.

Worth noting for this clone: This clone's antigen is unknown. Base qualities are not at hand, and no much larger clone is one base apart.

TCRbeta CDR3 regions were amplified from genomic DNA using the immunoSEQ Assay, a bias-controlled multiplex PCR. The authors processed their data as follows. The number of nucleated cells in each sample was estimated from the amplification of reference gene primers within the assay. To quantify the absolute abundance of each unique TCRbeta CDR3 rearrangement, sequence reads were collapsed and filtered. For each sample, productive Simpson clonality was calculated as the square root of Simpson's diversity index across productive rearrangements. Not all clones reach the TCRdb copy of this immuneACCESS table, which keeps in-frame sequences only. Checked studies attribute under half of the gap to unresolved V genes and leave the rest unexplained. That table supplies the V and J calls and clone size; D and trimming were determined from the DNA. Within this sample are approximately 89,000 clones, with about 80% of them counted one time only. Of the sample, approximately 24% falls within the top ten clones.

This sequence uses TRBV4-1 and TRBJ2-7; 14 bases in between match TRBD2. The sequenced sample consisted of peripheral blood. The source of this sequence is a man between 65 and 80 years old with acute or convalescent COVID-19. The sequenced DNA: TGCGCCAGCAGATGGACTAGCGGGAGGCAAAACTCCTACGAGCAGTACTTC. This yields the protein CASRWTSGRQNSYEQYF.